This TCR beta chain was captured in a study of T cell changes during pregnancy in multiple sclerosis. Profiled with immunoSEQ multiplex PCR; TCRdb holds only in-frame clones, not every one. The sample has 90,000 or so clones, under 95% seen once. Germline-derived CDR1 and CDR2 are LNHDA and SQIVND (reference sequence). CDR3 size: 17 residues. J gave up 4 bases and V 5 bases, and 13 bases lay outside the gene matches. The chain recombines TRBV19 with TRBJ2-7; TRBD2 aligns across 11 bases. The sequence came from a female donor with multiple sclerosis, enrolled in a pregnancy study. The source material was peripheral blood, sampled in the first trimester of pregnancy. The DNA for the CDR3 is TGTGCCAGTAGTTCGGGGACTAGCGGAATGCTTTCATACGAGCAGTACTTC. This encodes CASSSGTSGMLSYEQYF.